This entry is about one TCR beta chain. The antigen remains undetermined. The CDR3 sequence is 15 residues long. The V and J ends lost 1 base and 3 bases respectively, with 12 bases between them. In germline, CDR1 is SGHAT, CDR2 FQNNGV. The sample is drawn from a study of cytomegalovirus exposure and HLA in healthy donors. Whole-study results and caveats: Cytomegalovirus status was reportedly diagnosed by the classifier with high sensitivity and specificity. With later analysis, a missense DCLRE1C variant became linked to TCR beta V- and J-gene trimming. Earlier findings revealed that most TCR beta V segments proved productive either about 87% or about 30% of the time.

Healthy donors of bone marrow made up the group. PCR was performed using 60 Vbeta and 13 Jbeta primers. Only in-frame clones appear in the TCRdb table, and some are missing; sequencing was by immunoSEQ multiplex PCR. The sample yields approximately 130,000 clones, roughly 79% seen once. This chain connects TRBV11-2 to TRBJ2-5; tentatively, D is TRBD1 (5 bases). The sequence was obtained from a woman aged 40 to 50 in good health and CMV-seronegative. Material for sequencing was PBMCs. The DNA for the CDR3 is TGTGCCAGCAGCTTAGTAAGGGGCCAGAAAGAGACCCAGTACTTC. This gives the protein CASSLVRGQKETQYF.